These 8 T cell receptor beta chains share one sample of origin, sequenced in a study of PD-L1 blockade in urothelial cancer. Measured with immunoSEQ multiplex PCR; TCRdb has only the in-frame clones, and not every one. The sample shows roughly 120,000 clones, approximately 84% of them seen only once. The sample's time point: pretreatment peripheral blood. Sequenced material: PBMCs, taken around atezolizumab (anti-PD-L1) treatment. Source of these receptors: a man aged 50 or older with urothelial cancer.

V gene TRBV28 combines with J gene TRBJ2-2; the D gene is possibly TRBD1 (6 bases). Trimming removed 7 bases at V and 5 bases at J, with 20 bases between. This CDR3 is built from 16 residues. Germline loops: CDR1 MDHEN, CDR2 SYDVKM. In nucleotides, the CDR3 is TGTGCCAGCACCCCACCATCGGCAGGGGAGACCGGGGAGCTGTTTTTT. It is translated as CASTPPSAGETGELFF.

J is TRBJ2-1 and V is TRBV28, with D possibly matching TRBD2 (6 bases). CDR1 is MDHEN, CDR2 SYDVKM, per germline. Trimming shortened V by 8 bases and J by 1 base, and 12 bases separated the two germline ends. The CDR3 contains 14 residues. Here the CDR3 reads CASVRSGSYNEQFF. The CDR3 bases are TGTGCCAGCGTACGTAGCGGATCCTACAATGAGCAGTTCTTC. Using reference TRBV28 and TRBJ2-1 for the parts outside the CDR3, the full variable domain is DVKVTQSSRYLVKRTGEKVFLECVQDMDHENMFWYRQDPGLGLRLIYFSYDVKMKEKGDIPEGYSVSREKKERFSLILESASTNQTSMYLCASVRSGSYNEQFFGPGTRLTVL.

The CDR3 DNA sequence: TGTGCCAGCAGTGATCAGGGGATTAGCACAGATACGCAGTATTTT. It yields the protein CASSDQGISTDTQYF. The V gene is TRBV2, the J gene TRBJ2-3; tentatively, D is TRBD1 (6 bases). V lost 3 bases to trimming and J lost 0 bases, with 10 bases between them. CDR3 length: 15 residues. Germline V gives CDR1 SNHLY, CDR2 FYNNEI.

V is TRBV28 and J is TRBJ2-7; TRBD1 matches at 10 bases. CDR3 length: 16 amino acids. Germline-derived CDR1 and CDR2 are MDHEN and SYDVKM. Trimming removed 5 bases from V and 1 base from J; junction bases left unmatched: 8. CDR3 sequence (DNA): TGTGCCAGCAGTCCGGGACAGGGGACTCCGTCCTACGAGCAGTACTTC. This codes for CASSPGQGTPSYEQYF.

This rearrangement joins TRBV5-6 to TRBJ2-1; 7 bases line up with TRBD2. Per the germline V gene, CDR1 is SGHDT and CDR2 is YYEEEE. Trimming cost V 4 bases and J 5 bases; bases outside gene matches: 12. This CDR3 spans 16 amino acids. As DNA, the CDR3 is TGTGCCAGCAGCCCTATTAAGGCTAGCGGACACAATGAGCAGTTCTTC. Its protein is CASSPIKASGHNEQFF.

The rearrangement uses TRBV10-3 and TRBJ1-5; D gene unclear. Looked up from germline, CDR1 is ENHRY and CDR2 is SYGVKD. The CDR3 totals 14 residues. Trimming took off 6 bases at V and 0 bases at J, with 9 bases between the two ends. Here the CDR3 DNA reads TGTGCCATCAGCACAGCCACTAGCAATCAGCCCCAGCATTTT. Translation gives CAISTATSNQPQHF.

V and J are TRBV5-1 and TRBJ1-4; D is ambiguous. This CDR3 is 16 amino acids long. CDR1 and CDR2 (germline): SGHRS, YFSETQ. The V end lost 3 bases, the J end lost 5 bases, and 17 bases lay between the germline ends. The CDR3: CASSWAGLVQNEKLFF. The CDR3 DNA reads TGCGCCAGCAGCTGGGCCGGTTTGGTGCAGAATGAAAAACTGTTTTTT.

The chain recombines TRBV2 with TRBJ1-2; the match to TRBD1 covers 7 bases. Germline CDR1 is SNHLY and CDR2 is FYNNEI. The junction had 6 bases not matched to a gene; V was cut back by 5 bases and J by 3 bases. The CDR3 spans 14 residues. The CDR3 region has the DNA TGTGCCAGCAGTTCACAGGGGATTGACTATGGCTACACCTTC. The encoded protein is CASSSQGIDYGYTF.